The 29 T cell receptor beta chains in this list originate from one sample, sequenced in a study of T cells expressing NK-cell markers. TCRdb re-called the 5' RACE reads and catalogs CDR3 proteins one per entry, DNA excluded. This table lists approximately 550,000 distinct CDR3 sequences. The source material was blood T cells: a sorted CD56 or NKG2C T cell subset, CD4+ or CD8+ T cells, or bulk PBMC T cells (not recorded which). These receptors came from a man aged 18 to 30 in good health.

The chain employs TRBV7-9 and TRBJ2-1; with no DNA, the TCRdb D assignment of TRBD2 cannot be verified. Germline CDR1 and CDR2: SEHNR and FQNEAQ (reference sequence). The CDR3 consists of 17 residues. CDR3 protein: CASSLGSGLAGVHEQFF.

The chain recombines TRBV5-1 with TRBJ2-5; absent DNA, TCRdb's TRBD1 call cannot be checked. Germline V gene data show CDR1 as SGHRS and CDR2 as YFSETQ. The CDR3 covers 16 residues. The CDR3 loop is CASSGTGGGYGETQYF.

V gene TRBV27 combines with J gene TRBJ2-7; TCRdb reports TRBD2, a call that lacks DNA to check it against. This CDR3 contains 14 residues. Germline CDR1 MNHEY, CDR2 SMNVEV (reference sequence). Here the CDR3 reads CAIKRLAGPYEQYF.

The chain links TRBV7-2 to TRBJ2-1; TCRdb picks TRBD2, but there is no DNA to check that call. Germline V gives CDR1 SGHTA, CDR2 FQGNSA. This CDR3 has 15 residues. CDR3 amino acids: CASSLREGGSNEQFF. The whole variable domain, filled in from reference TRBV7-2 and TRBJ2-1, reads GAGVSQSPSNKVTEKGKDVELRCDPISGHTALYWYRQSLGQGLEFLIYFQGNSAPDKSGLPSDRFSAERTGGSVSTLTIQRTQQEDSAVYLCASSLREGGSNEQFFGPGTRLTVL.

This chain's CDR3 is CASSTPGQGSDEQFF. The chain joins TRBV12-3 or TRBV12-4 to TRBJ2-1; TCRdb indicates TRBD1, and absent DNA this call remains unverified. This CDR3 region has 15 residues.

V and J are TRBV19 and TRBJ2-1. This CDR3 has 12 amino acids. Germline CDR1 and CDR2: LNHDA and SQIVND (reference sequence). The CDR3 sequence is CATQTSSNEQFF.

The rearrangement uses TRBV11-2 and TRBJ2-1; checking the TCRdb D call of TRBD2 is not possible without DNA. The length of the CDR3 is 15 residues. Germline V gene lookup returns CDR1 SGHAT and CDR2 FQNNGV. CDR3 sequence reads: CASSLVISSGVEQFF. Full variable domain (remainder filled in from reference TRBV11-2 and TRBJ2-1): EAGVAQSPRYKIIEKRQSVAFWCNPISGHATLYWYQQILGQGPKLLIQFQNNGVVDDSQLPKDRFSAERLKGVDSTLKIQPAKLEDSAVYLCASSLVISSGVEQFFGPGTRLTVL.

The J gene is TRBJ2-7, the V gene TRBV29-1; the D call from TCRdb, TRBD1, cannot be confirmed without DNA. The CDR3 length is 16 residues. Germline V gives CDR1 SQVTM, CDR2 ANQGSEA. The CDR3 reads CSVRQDRGRVSYEQYF.

The CDR3 reads CASSQVGGASSGNTIYF. V is TRBV3-1 and J is TRBJ1-3; the D call from TCRdb, TRBD1, cannot be confirmed without DNA. The germline V gene has CDR1 LGHDT and CDR2 YNNKEL (reference sequence). This CDR3 is 17 amino acids long.

The rearrangement uses TRBV28 and TRBJ1-1; TCRdb names TRBD1, which stays unverified in the absence of DNA. The CDR3 is 14 amino acids. The V gene's germline CDR1 is MDHEN and CDR2 SYDVKM. CDR3 sequence: CASSFLDRGTEAFF.

The V gene is TRBV12-3 or TRBV12-4, the J gene TRBJ2-1; TCRdb's D gene call, TRBD1, goes unchecked for lack of DNA. The CDR3 contains 16 residues. The CDR3: CASSLMTGRGGDEQFF.

The V call is TRBV20-1, the J call TRBJ2-1; TCRdb's D gene call, TRBD1, goes unchecked for lack of DNA. Germline assignment: CDR1 DFQATT and CDR2 SNEGSKA (reference sequence). This CDR3 contains 12 residues. This chain's CDR3 is CSGLQGVNEQFF.

The chain combines TRBV12-3 or TRBV12-4 with TRBJ2-2; there is no DNA to check the TCRdb D call of TRBD1. CDR3 length: 14 residues. The CDR3 sequence is CASRIYRVTGELFF.

This CDR3 reads CASSPLDGIDTEAFF. The chain has TRBV5-1 and TRBJ1-1; no DNA is available, so the TRBD1 call from TCRdb remains unchecked. Germline V gene sequence: CDR1 SGHRS, CDR2 YFSETQ. CDR3 length: 15 amino acids.

CDR3 sequence: CASSDTDGSETQYF. This chain joins TRBV27 and TRBJ2-5. Germline CDR1 MNHEY, CDR2 SMNVEV (reference sequence). This CDR3 contains 14 residues.

The V gene is TRBV12-3 or TRBV12-4, the J gene TRBJ1-5; lacking DNA, the TRBD1 call made by TCRdb goes unchecked. There are 16 residues in the CDR3. CDR3 residues: CASSPPREGVNQPQHF.

This rearrangement joins TRBV7-9 to TRBJ2-1; TCRdb designates TRBD2, a call that cannot be tested without DNA. Germline V CDR1 and CDR2: SEHNR, FQNEAQ (reference sequence). CDR3 length: 16 amino acids. The CDR3 spells CASSFWTSELTDEQFF.

The chain carries TRBV5-1 and TRBJ2-1. CDR3 length: 12 amino acids. Germline CDR1 is SGHRS and CDR2 is YFSETQ. CDR3 amino acids: CASSLGDNEQFF.

This chain joins TRBV6-2 or TRBV6-3 and TRBJ2-1; the D call of TRBD2 rests on TCRdb alone, since no DNA is present to check it. This CDR3 comprises 16 residues. Germline-derived CDR1 and CDR2 are MNHEY and SVGEGT. This CDR3 reads CASRYTSDYAYNEQFF.

The CDR3 sequence is CSARDPGETQYF. The gene calls are TRBV20-1 and TRBJ2-5. The CDR3 runs 12 residues. CDR1 and CDR2 (germline): DFQATT, SNEGSKA (reference sequence).

The chain combines TRBV7-9 with TRBJ2-1. The CDR3 loop spans 12 amino acids. CDR1 and CDR2 from the germline V gene are SEHNR and FQNEAQ (reference sequence). The CDR3 loop reads CAFLGSYNEQFF.

The chain uses TRBV5-1 and TRBJ2-2; the TCRdb call, TRBD2, lacks DNA for checking. This CDR3 has 18 amino acids. Germline V lookup: CDR1 SGHRS, CDR2 YFSETQ. The CDR3: CASSLVGTSGKNTGELFF.

The chain couples TRBV7-8 to TRBJ2-3; the TCRdb D gene call, TRBD2, has no DNA to confirm it. The CDR3 totals 16 residues. Germline V gene sequence: CDR1 SGHVS, CDR2 FQNEAQ. The CDR3 is CASSSTSGRAADTQYF.

V is TRBV27 and J is TRBJ1-3. Germline-derived CDR1 and CDR2 are MNHEY and SMNVEV (reference sequence). The CDR3 length is 14 residues. CDR3 loop: CASSSGVLGNTIYF.

The chain recombines TRBV12-5 with TRBJ1-6. Germline assignment: CDR1 LGHNT and CDR2 FRNRAP. CDR3 size: 14 residues. This chain's CDR3 is CASAIGPENSPLHF.

The chain combines TRBV29-1 with TRBJ2-1; checking the TCRdb D call of TRBD2 is not possible without DNA. The CDR3 consists of 15 residues. Germline CDR1 and CDR2: SQVTM and ANQGSEA. CDR3 sequence reads: CSVERFQAGGGEQFF.

The chain links TRBV6-1 to TRBJ1-6; TCRdb's D gene call, TRBD1, goes unchecked for lack of DNA. From germline, CDR1 is MNHNS and CDR2 SASEGT. This CDR3 contains 13 residues. The CDR3 loop reads CASRPYLGEPLHF.

The chain employs TRBV14 and TRBJ2-2; the TCRdb D gene call, TRBD2, has no DNA to confirm it. CDR1 and CDR2 from the germline V gene are SGHDN and FVKESK. This CDR3 is built from 16 residues. Here the CDR3 reads CASSQGAGGLTGELFF. The whole variable domain, remainder taken from reference TRBV14 and TRBJ2-2, is EAGVTQFPSHSVIEKGQTVTLRCDPISGHDNLYWYRRVMGKEIKFLLHFVKESKQDESGMPNNRFLAERTGGTYSTLKVQPAELEDSGVYFCASSQGAGGLTGELFFGEGSRLTVL.

This rearrangement joins TRBV20-1 to TRBJ2-3; TCRdb selects TRBD2, and the lack of DNA leaves this call unchecked. The CDR3 loop spans 15 amino acids. In germline, CDR1 is DFQATT, CDR2 SNEGSKA (reference sequence). The CDR3 loop reads CSASRLAGDTDTQYF.